These 9 T cell receptor beta chains were all obtained from the same sample, sequenced in a study of T cell responses to AZD1222 COVID-19 vaccine. Only in-frame clones appear in the TCRdb table, and some are missing; sequencing was by immunoSEQ multiplex PCR. The sample records tens of thousands of clones, 75% to 95% being singletons. The specimen was peripheral blood, collected 28 days after the second AZD1222 dose. Receptors were obtained from an adult who received the AZD1222 COVID-19 vaccine.

The chain couples TRBV28 to TRBJ2-3; 7 bases fit TRBD2. Trimming removed 2 bases from V and 7 bases from J; junction bases left unmatched: 6. This CDR3 is built from 14 residues. Germline V gives CDR1 MDHEN, CDR2 SYDVKM. This CDR3 is CASSLAGVINTQYF. The DNA of the CDR3 is TGTGCCAGCAGTTTAGCGGGAGTGATAAATACGCAGTATTTT.

V gene TRBV24-1 combines with J gene TRBJ2-7; 10 nucleotides line up with TRBD2. There are 15 residues in the CDR3. Trimming at V came to 7 bases and at J to 7 bases, leaving 12 bases not matched to a gene. CDR1 and CDR2 (germline): KGHDR, SFDVKD. CDR3 bases: TGTGCCACCAGCGATCCGCTAGCGGGAGTAAGGGAGCAGTACTTC. Protein product: CATSDPLAGVREQYF.

This chain joins TRBV28 and TRBJ2-7; D unresolved. The CDR3 length is 12 residues. The V and J ends lost 8 bases and 5 bases respectively, with 13 bases between them. CDR1 and CDR2 (germline): MDHEN, SYDVKM. The CDR3 protein is CASHRPSDEQYF. CDR3 DNA sequence: TGTGCCAGCCACCGTCCAAGCGACGAGCAGTACTTC.

The table lists this clone with a count of one. This rearrangement joins TRBV10-3 to TRBJ1-2, with TRBD1 identical over 11 bases. In germline, CDR1 is ENHRY, CDR2 SYGVKD. With V trimmed by 0 bases and J by 1 base, 1 base remained unmatched. The CDR3 length is 16 residues. The CDR3 DNA follows: TGTGCCATCAGTGAGTCGGGACAGGGGGATAACTATGGCTACACCTTC. Encoded protein: CAISESGQGDNYGYTF.

The genes are TRBV15 and TRBJ2-3; D is tentatively TRBD1 or TRBD2 (5 bases each). Between the trimmed V and J ends, which lost 0 bases and 4 bases, there was a span of 8 bases. The CDR3 spans 14 residues. Per germline, CDR1 LNHNV and CDR2 YYDKDF (reference sequence). The CDR3 protein is CATSRDGGPDTQYF. The DNA for the CDR3 is TGTGCCACCAGCAGAGATGGGGGACCAGATACGCAGTATTTT.

CDR3 coding DNA: TGTGCCAGCAGCGTAGGATATGGGACCACCTCCTACAATGAGCAGTTCTTC. This gives the protein CASSVGYGTTSYNEQFF. The V and J genes are TRBV9 and TRBJ2-1; D is perhaps TRBD1 or TRBD2 (5 bases each). The CDR3 totals 17 residues. Trimming removed 0 bases at V and 0 bases at J, with 13 bases between. Germline CDR1 is SGDLS and CDR2 is YYNGEE.

The CDR3 loop is CASSPLGGTGTNEKLFF. As DNA, the CDR3 is TGTGCCAGCAGCCCCCTGGGGGGGACAGGTACTAATGAAAAACTGTTTTTT. The V gene is TRBV11-3, the J gene TRBJ1-4; 8 bases fit TRBD1. CDR1 and CDR2 from the germline V gene are SGHNT and YENEEA. J gave up 2 bases and V 5 bases, and 10 bases lay outside the gene matches. The CDR3 is 17 residues long.

This clone came up a few times. V gene TRBV7-3 combines with J gene TRBJ2-1; 8 nucleotides match TRBD2. Per germline, CDR1 SGHTA and CDR2 FQGTGA. V lost 5 bases and J lost 1; bases outside the gene matches: 4. This CDR3 has 15 amino acids. CDR3 region: CASSIAGNSYNEQFF. The CDR3 bases are TGTGCCAGCAGCATAGCGGGAAATTCCTACAATGAGCAGTTCTTC.

This sequence joins TRBV10-3 and TRBJ2-1, with no clear D. Germline-derived CDR1 and CDR2 are ENHRY and SYGVKD. V was cut by 1 base and J by 7 bases, with 2 bases left in between. The CDR3 has 11 residues. The CDR3: CAISELNEQFF. For the CDR3, the DNA is TGTGCCATCAGTGAGTTGAATGAGCAGTTCTTC.